This T cell receptor beta chain comes out of a study of CD8 T cells in Susac syndrome. In blood CD8+ and CD4+ T cells, TCR beta underwent sequencing. It was healthy donors who served as the controls, matched for age and sex. Random hexamers served to reverse transcribe roughly 0.45 to 1 ug RNA. Amplification of TCR beta CDR3 by immunoSEQ multiplex PCR spanned 54 Vbeta and 13 Jbeta. TCRdb analysed the immunoSEQ multiplex PCR reads with MiXCR anew, one entry per CDR3 protein. The repertoire consists of around 80,000 distinct CDR3 sequences, with 94% occurring once and the leading ten covering less than 0.3%. V shed 7 bases, J shed 10 bases, and the junction held 10 bases outside the gene matches. Germline CDR1 and CDR2: SGHRS and YFSETQ. The CDR3 runs 14 residues.

J is TRBJ2-1 and V is TRBV5-1; 11 nucleotides line up with TRBD1. Sequencing input: CD8+ T cells from PBMCs. The sequence was obtained from a human donor in good health. The CDR3 sequence: CASSPGQGATEQFF. CDR3 coding DNA: TGCGCCAGCTCCCCAGGACAGGGGGCGACGGAGCAGTTCTTC.